One and the same sample provided the 14 T cell receptor beta chains below, sequenced in a study of T-cell memory formation after mild COVID-19. TCRdb ran MiXCR on the 5' RACE reads and lists one entry per CDR3 protein. The sample includes about 400,000 distinct CDR3 sequences, around 22% of them seen just once. The sample was PBMCs or a T cell subset sorted from them (not recorded which). The receptors stem from an adult woman who had mild COVID-19 (a few samples of this study predate the infection). Cell type and time point are not known.

This clonotype showed up many times. This sequence joins TRBV10-3 and TRBJ2-7, with TRBD1 matching over 8 bases. The CDR3 contains 17 residues. V trimming: 4 bases; J trimming: 4 bases; junction bases outside the gene matches: 15. Germline V gene sequence: CDR1 ENHRY, CDR2 SYGVKD. The CDR3 sequence: CAISGAPDRGGWYEQYF. The CDR3 DNA sequence: TGTGCCATCAGTGGGGCTCCAGACAGGGGCGGCTGGTACGAGCAGTACTTC.

The chain joins TRBV12-3 or TRBV12-4 to TRBJ2-5; 11 positions match TRBD2. With V trimmed by 4 bases and J by 3 bases, 1 base remained unmatched. CDR3 size: 14 residues. CDR3 amino acids: CASSSTSGEETQYF. The CDR3 DNA is TGTGCCAGCAGTTCGACTAGCGGGGAAGAGACCCAGTACTTC.

The chain has TRBV7-2 and TRBJ1-2; D is undetermined. This CDR3 comprises 16 residues. Trimming cost V 0 bases and J 0 bases, with 11 bases left between them. Germline assignment: CDR1 SGHTA and CDR2 FQGNSA. The CDR3 coding sequence is TGTGCCAGCAGCTTAGCGGCTGGCAGCTCTAACTATGGCTACACCTTC. Translating it yields CASSLAAGSSNYGYTF.

This clonotype has only a few counts. This chain joins TRBV5-5 and TRBJ2-2; D call uncertain. The CDR3 length is 13 residues. The germline V gene has CDR1 SGHKS and CDR2 YYEKEE (reference sequence). V was clipped by 4 bases and J by 7 bases, with 11 bases between them. CDR3 in amino acids: CASSLRLVGELFF. The CDR3 nucleotides read TGTGCCAGCAGCCTCCGACTCGTCGGGGAGCTGTTTTTT. Combining the CDR3 with reference TRBV5-5 and TRBJ2-2 gives the whole variable domain DAGVTQSPTHLIKTRGQQVTLRCSPISGHKSVSWYQQVLGQGPQFIFQYYEKEERGRGNFPDRFSARQFPNYSSELNVNALLLGDSALYLCASSLRLVGELFFGEGSRLTVL.

This chain uses TRBV6-5 with TRBJ1-2; 7 positions agree with TRBD1. Germline CDR1 reads MNHEY; CDR2 reads SVGAGI. The CDR3 covers 14 residues. Trimming cost V 4 bases and J 3 bases; bases outside gene matches: 5. The CDR3 loop reads CASSWGTDYYGYTF. CDR3 sequence (DNA): TGTGCCAGCAGTTGGGGGACAGATTACTATGGCTACACCTTC.

The gene calls are TRBV7-9 and TRBJ2-7; D remains unclear. CDR3 length: 15 amino acids. Germline CDR1 SEHNR, CDR2 FQNEAQ (reference sequence). V lost 3 bases and J lost 1, with 13 bases in between. The CDR3 region has the DNA TGTGCCAGCAGCTTTTCGGACCAACGGTCCTACGAGCAGTACTTC. This translates into CASSFSDQRSYEQYF.

In this sample, this clonotype turned up a few times. The genes are TRBV10-3 and TRBJ2-3; no clear D. The germline V and J ends were trimmed by 8 bases and 0 bases, with 9 bases remaining between them. Germline CDR1 ENHRY, CDR2 SYGVKD. The CDR3 has 13 amino acids. The CDR3 DNA is TGTGCCATCTCCCCAGCTAGCACAGATACGCAGTATTTT. It encodes CAISPASTDTQYF.

This clonotype has more than one count but fewer than ten. This chain joins TRBV2 and TRBJ2-2; D unclear. The CDR3 sequence is 14 residues long. Trimming shortened V by 3 bases and J by 7 bases, and 12 bases separated the two germline ends. The germline V gene encodes CDR1 SNHLY and CDR2 FYNNEI. CDR3 sequence reads: CASSDSLGNGELFF. CDR3 bases: TGTGCCAGCAGTGACAGCCTAGGGAACGGGGAGCTGTTTTTT. Complete variable domain (other parts from reference TRBV2 and TRBJ2-2): EPEVTQTPSHQVTQMGQEVILRCVPISNHLYFYWYRQILGQKVEFLVSFYNNEISEKSEIFDDQFSVERPDGSNFTLKIRSTKLEDSAMYFCASSDSLGNGELFFGEGSRLTVL.

The chain joins TRBV20-1 to TRBJ2-1, with D hard to call. The CDR3 loop spans 15 amino acids. CDR1 is DFQATT, CDR2 SNEGSKA, per germline (reference sequence). The V end lost 6 bases, the J end lost 1 base, and 16 bases lay between the germline ends. The CDR3 DNA follows: TGCAGTGCCAGTCTCCACAGCGCTTCCTACAATGAGCAGTTCTTC. Its protein is CSASLHSASYNEQFF.

V gene TRBV30 combines with J gene TRBJ2-7, with 9 positions matching TRBD1. V dropped 2 bases and J dropped 5; count of bases not matched to a gene: 4. CDR3 length equals 13 residues. CDR1 is GTSNPN and CDR2 is SVGIG in the germline V gene (reference sequence). In nucleotides, the CDR3 is TGTGCCTGGAGTTCCGGGACAGGGAACGAGCAGTACTTC. This encodes CAWSSGTGNEQYF.

This clonotype was picked up a small number of times. The chain carries TRBV29-1 and TRBJ1-1; D is possibly TRBD1 (6 bases). Trimming pared 4 bases from V and 1 base from J, leaving 10 bases between. Germline V gives CDR1 SQVTM, CDR2 ANQGSEA. This CDR3 is built from 13 residues. The CDR3 here is CSVGYRENTEAFF. CDR3 nucleotide sequence: TGCAGCGTTGGTTACAGGGAGAACACTGAAGCTTTCTTT. Looking up the rest from reference TRBV29-1 and TRBJ1-1 gives the full variable domain: SAVISQKPSRDICQRGTSLTIQCQVDSQVTMMFWYRQQPGQSLTLIATANQGSEATYESGFVIDKFPISRPNLTFSTLTVSNMSPEDSSIYLCSVGYRENTEAFFGQGTRLTVV.

This clonotype was counted ten times or more. The V call is TRBV20-1, the J call TRBJ2-1; 10 bases fit TRBD2. V gave up 4 bases and J gave up 5 bases; unmatched junction bases: 8. This CDR3 region has 15 residues. Germline V gives CDR1 DFQATT, CDR2 SNEGSKA (reference sequence). CDR3 coding DNA: TGCAGTGCTACATTCAGCGGGGGGGCAGACAATGAGCAGTTCTTC. Its translation: CSATFSGGADNEQFF.

The gene calls are TRBV6-1 and TRBJ2-7, with a tentative D call TRBD2 (5 bases). CDR1 is MNHNS, CDR2 SASEGT, per germline. The CDR3 is 13 residues long. V lost 0 bases and J 4 bases, leaving 7 bases between the germline ends. CDR3 sequence reads: CASSEADLYEQYF. CDR3 bases: TGTGCCAGCAGTGAAGCGGACTTGTACGAGCAGTACTTC.

This clonotype was seen a handful of times. The rearrangement links TRBV5-1 to TRBJ2-7; 8 positions match TRBD1. J lost 3 bases, V lost 0 bases, and 5 bases had no gene match. Germline values: CDR1 SGHRS, CDR2 YFSETQ. The CDR3 is 15 residues long. The CDR3 spells CASSLVVTGVYEQYF. CDR3 nucleotide sequence: TGCGCCAGCAGCTTGGTCGTGACAGGGGTCTACGAGCAGTACTTC. Full variable domain (remainder filled in from reference TRBV5-1 and TRBJ2-7): KAGVTQTPRYLIKTRGQQVTLSCSPISGHRSVSWYQQTPGQGLQFLFEYFSETQRNKGNFPGRFSGRQFSNSRSEMNVSTLELGDSALYLCASSLVVTGVYEQYFGPGTRLTVT.